The 25 T cell receptor beta chains in this list originate from one sample, sequenced in a study of vaccination effects on CD4 cells after COVID-19. The antigens of these receptors remain unknown. In the ViraFEST assay, antigen-specific CD4+ clonotypes were identified by expansion after peptide-pool stimulation. Following a roughly 9-day culture, CD4+ T cells were purified. Each person got two doses of an mRNA SARS-CoV-2 vaccine, BNT162b2 or mRNA-1273. Generated by immunoSEQ multiplex PCR, the TCRdb table keeps only in-frame clones and is missing some. This sample has tens of thousands of clones, with around 70% found just once. Sequenced material: CD4+ T cells from PBMCs cultured with HCoV-229E spike peptides, taken after COVID-19 vaccination. Receptors were obtained from a human donor who received a COVID-19 vaccine.

The chain combines TRBV18 with TRBJ1-5, with TRBD1 identical over 9 bases. The germline V gene encodes CDR1 KGHSH and CDR2 LQKENI. With V trimmed by 3 bases and J by 7 bases, 4 bases remained unmatched. The CDR3 runs to 14 residues. Written as DNA, the CDR3 is TGTGCCAGCTCACCGACAGGGGGAGTCCAGCCCCAGCATTTT. Its translation is CASSPTGGVQPQHF.

The chain joins TRBV24-1 to TRBJ2-5; D is perhaps TRBD1 (7 bases). Trimming took 4 bases from V and 3 from J, leaving 14 bases between them. In germline, CDR1 is KGHDR, CDR2 SFDVKD. CDR3 size: 15 residues. The CDR3, as DNA: TGTGCCACCAGTGACGGCGGGACAGCTAAAGAGACCCAGTACTTC. This codes for CATSDGGTAKETQYF.

The genes are TRBV5-1 and TRBJ1-1, with 8 positions matching TRBD1. Germline assignment: CDR1 SGHRS and CDR2 YFSETQ. The length of the CDR3 is 13 residues. With V trimmed by 3 bases and J by 8 bases, 6 bases remained unmatched. The CDR3 DNA reads as TGCGCCAGCAGCTCCACAGGGGGGAGGGAAGCTTTCTTT. Translating gives CASSSTGGREAFF.

The chain joins TRBV6-2 or TRBV6-3 to TRBJ2-1; maybe TRBD2 (7 bases). The CDR3 covers 17 residues. The germline V gene encodes CDR1 MNHEY and CDR2 SVGEGT. With 2 bases removed from V and 3 bases from J, the gap between germline ends came to 17 bases. The CDR3 region is CASSYNPGGAGYNEQFF. The CDR3 nucleotides read TGTGCCAGCAGTTACAATCCTGGGGGGGCGGGCTACAATGAGCAGTTCTTC.

The chain uses TRBV2 and TRBJ2-2, with a weak D call TRBD2 (6 bases). The CDR3 extends over 14 amino acids. Between the trimmed V and J ends, which lost 5 bases and 6 bases, there was a span of 13 bases. Germline V lookup: CDR1 SNHLY, CDR2 FYNNEI. The CDR3 DNA is TGTGCCAGCAGTCGGGACTCCGGACCCGGGGAGCTGTTTTTT. It yields the protein CASSRDSGPGELFF.

In its sample, this clone was seen once. This sequence joins TRBV2 and TRBJ1-5; a possible D gene is TRBD1 (5 bases). The length of the CDR3 is 13 residues. CDR1 SNHLY and CDR2 FYNNEI come from the germline V gene. V gave up 6 bases and J gave up 6 bases, with 12 bases separating them. The CDR3 reads CASRVGPSQPQHF. The CDR3 DNA sequence: TGTGCCAGCAGGGTGGGACCATCTCAGCCCCAGCATTTT.

Only a few counts were recorded for this clone. The V gene is TRBV19, the J gene TRBJ1-4; D not certain. The V gene lost 1 base and the J gene lost 7 bases, with 10 bases spanning the gap. The CDR3 consists of 14 residues. Germline V gene lookup returns CDR1 LNHDA and CDR2 SQIVND (reference sequence). This chain's CDR3 is CASSIGYGSEKLFF. For the CDR3, the DNA is TGTGCCAGTAGTATAGGTTACGGGAGTGAAAAACTGTTTTTT.

The chain couples TRBV7-9 to TRBJ1-5, with D uncertain. CDR1 is SEHNR and CDR2 is FQNEAQ in the germline V gene (reference sequence). V was pared by 5 bases and J by 5 bases, with 10 bases between. There are 13 residues in the CDR3. CDR3 sequence: CASSQEGDQPQHF. The CDR3 bases are TGTGCCAGCAGCCAAGAGGGTGATCAGCCCCAGCATTTT.

The chain couples TRBV3-1 (or the pseudogene TRBV3-2) to TRBJ2-4; 9 bases are a match to TRBD2. The CDR3 extends over 15 amino acids. Germline CDR1 is LGHDT and CDR2 is YNNKEL (reference sequence). Trimming took 6 bases from V and 0 from J; bases not matched to a gene: 3. The CDR3 DNA reads as TGTGCCAGCAGAAGCGGGGGGTTAGCCAAAAACATTCAGTACTTC. Protein sequence: CASRSGGLAKNIQYF.

V usage is TRBV4-3 and J usage is TRBJ2-2; 8 bases map to TRBD2. V dropped 3 bases and J dropped 1; count of bases not matched to a gene: 1. Germline V lookup: CDR1 LGHNA, CDR2 YSLEER. This CDR3 comprises 15 residues. The CDR3 nucleotides are TGCGCCAGCAGCCACGGGGGGGGGAACACCGGGGAGCTGTTTTTT. This translates into CASSHGGGNTGELFF.

In its sample, this clone was seen a few times. This chain connects TRBV11-3 to TRBJ2-2; a possible D gene is TRBD2 (5 bases). V shed 0 bases and J shed 5 bases, with 7 bases lying between them. The CDR3 runs to 14 residues. Germline CDR1 is SGHNT and CDR2 is YENEEA. DNA for the CDR3: TGTGCCAGCAGCTTAGATGGGAGAACCGGGGAGCTGTTTTTT. Translation: CASSLDGRTGELFF.

V gene TRBV3-1 (or the pseudogene TRBV3-2) combines with J gene TRBJ2-5; D remains ambiguous. V lost 2 bases and J 9 bases, leaving 16 bases between the germline ends. Germline V gene lookup returns CDR1 LGHDT and CDR2 YNNKEL (reference sequence). This CDR3 has 14 residues. This CDR3 reads CASSQRDSLPAQYF. DNA of the CDR3: TGTGCCAGCAGCCAAAGAGACTCACTACCGGCCCAGTACTTC.

This clone appeared a few times. The J gene is TRBJ2-7, the V gene TRBV18, with D possibly being TRBD2 (5 bases). Trimming removed 5 bases from V and 3 bases from J, with 11 bases in between. The CDR3 extends over 13 amino acids. CDR1 and CDR2 (germline): KGHSH, LQKENI. CDR3 protein: CASSDSRGYEQYV. CDR3 DNA sequence: TGTGCCAGCTCAGACTCTCGGGGCTACGAGCAGTACGTC.

This clone was counted once. The J gene is TRBJ2-3, the V gene TRBV7-2; 13 bases are shared with TRBD2. The CDR3 contains 19 residues. V shed 5 bases and J 0 bases; nucleotides not matched to a gene: 11. CDR1 and CDR2 (germline): SGHTA, FQGNSA. DNA of the CDR3: TGTGCCAGCAGCCGGATGTCGGGACTAGCGGGAACCAGCACAGATACGCAGTATTTT. Residues: CASSRMSGLAGTSTDTQYF.

The chain combines TRBV6-7 with TRBJ2-2, with TRBD1 identical over 7 bases. TRBV6-7 is placed among ORFs of uncertain function. Germline trimming cut 0 bases from V and 3 bases from J; bases unmatched to any gene: 1. CDR3 length: 15 amino acids. Here the CDR3 reads CASSYSGQHTGELFF. CDR3 nucleotides: TGTGCCAGCAGTTACTCGGGACAGCACACCGGGGAGCTGTTTTTT.

This clone has only a few counts. V and J are TRBV9 and TRBJ1-2, with 8 bases fitting TRBD1. Germline lookup yields CDR1 SGDLS and CDR2 YYNGEE. This CDR3 has 13 amino acids. With V trimmed by 3 bases and J by 8 bases, 6 bases remained unmatched. Here the CDR3 reads CASSAGTGVGYTF. For the CDR3, the DNA is TGTGCCAGCAGCGCAGGGACAGGTGTCGGCTACACCTTC.

V gene TRBV5-6 combines with J gene TRBJ1-1, with D hard to call. This CDR3 contains 13 residues. The germline V and J ends were trimmed by 2 bases and 2 bases, with 7 bases remaining between them. Germline V lookup: CDR1 SGHDT, CDR2 YYEEEE. The chain's CDR3 is CASSLRINTEAFF. DNA of the CDR3: TGTGCCAGCAGCTTACGGATTAACACTGAAGCTTTCTTT.

CDR3 in amino acids: CASSSDNTDTQYF. The CDR3 DNA is TGTGCCAGCAGCTCGGACAACACAGATACGCAGTATTTT. The chain couples TRBV7-2 to TRBJ2-3; possibly TRBD1 for D (5 bases). This CDR3 has 13 amino acids. The germline gives CDR1 SGHTA, CDR2 FQGNSA. V gave up 4 bases and J gave up 2 bases, with 7 bases separating them.

The V gene is TRBV7-3, the J gene TRBJ1-1, with D unclear. The CDR3 runs 15 residues. The V end was cut by 2 bases, the J end by 1 base, with 11 bases between. Germline V gene data show CDR1 as SGHTA and CDR2 as FQGTGA. The CDR3 DNA reads as TGTGCCAGCAGCTTAGATCCCCACAAGAACACTGAAGCTTTCTTT. Amino acids: CASSLDPHKNTEAFF.

The gene calls are TRBV28 and TRBJ1-1; TRBD1 matches 11 bases. The CDR3 spans 14 residues. V shed 7 bases, J shed 6 bases, and the junction held 7 bases outside the gene matches. Germline-derived CDR1 and CDR2 are MDHEN and SYDVKM. Here the CDR3 DNA reads TGTGCCAGCACCACGGGACAGGGGGGATCTGAAGCTTTCTTT. Encoded protein: CASTTGQGGSEAFF. Supplemented by reference TRBV28 and TRBJ1-1, the full variable domain reads DVKVTQSSRYLVKRTGEKVFLECVQDMDHENMFWYRQDPGLGLRLIYFSYDVKMKEKGDIPEGYSVSREKKERFSLILESASTNQTSMYLCASTTGQGGSEAFFGQGTRLTVV.

The chain has TRBV10-3 and TRBJ1-1; D is unresolved. This CDR3 is built from 14 residues. CDR1 is ENHRY and CDR2 is SYGVKD in the germline V gene. The ends were cut back, 1 base at V and 1 base at J, with 7 bases in the middle. CDR3 sequence: CAISELPGNTEAFF. The CDR3 coding sequence is TGTGCCATCAGTGAGTTACCGGGGAACACTGAAGCTTTCTTT.

The chain combines TRBV6-5 with TRBJ2-1, with TRBD1 identical over 8 bases. The CDR3 runs to 15 residues. Germline V gene data show CDR1 as MNHEY and CDR2 as SVGAGI. J lost 8 bases, V lost 7 bases, and 13 bases had no gene match. Written as DNA, the CDR3 is TGTGCCAGCACTCTCGACAGGGGTCGTAGCGATGAGCAGTTCTTC. Its protein product is CASTLDRGRSDEQFF.

This chain uses TRBV6-6 with TRBJ1-4, with D hard to call. Germline V gives CDR1 MNHNY, CDR2 SVGAGI (reference sequence). The CDR3 extends over 13 amino acids. Between the trimmed V and J ends, which lost 0 bases and 5 bases, there was a span of 4 bases. This CDR3 reads CASSYSLNEKLFF. The CDR3, as DNA: TGTGCCAGCAGTTACTCGTTGAATGAAAAACTGTTTTTT.

This rearrangement joins TRBV5-4 to TRBJ2-1; TRBD1 agrees at 7 bases. Per germline, CDR1 SGHNT and CDR2 YYREEE (reference sequence). This CDR3 is 13 amino acids long. The V segment lost 5 bases and the J segment 6 bases; nucleotides outside the gene matches: 5. The CDR3 spells CASSRTGPNEQFF. DNA for the CDR3: TGTGCCAGCAGTCGGACAGGACCCAATGAGCAGTTCTTC.

The rearrangement links TRBV7-2 to TRBJ1-6; D gene uncertain. Per the germline V gene, CDR1 is SGHTA and CDR2 is FQGNSA. Trimming left V 3 bases short and J 2 bases short, with 8 bases between. The CDR3 length is 15 residues. The CDR3 loop reads CASSLVQTYNSPLHF. The CDR3 DNA is TGTGCCAGCAGCTTGGTCCAGACCTATAATTCACCCCTCCACTTT. Drawing the rest from reference TRBV7-2 and TRBJ1-6, the complete variable domain is GAGVSQSPSNKVTEKGKDVELRCDPISGHTALYWYRQSLGQGLEFLIYFQGNSAPDKSGLPSDRFSAERTGGSVSTLTIQRTQQEDSAVYLCASSLVQTYNSPLHFGNGTRLTVT.